This is a list of T cell receptor beta chains from one sample in a study of T cells in Graves' hyperthyroidism and ophthalmopathy. TCRdb recomputed calls from the multiplex PCR reads with MiXCR, one row per CDR3 protein. The data show 340,000 or so distinct CDR3 sequences, about 20% seen once. The sequenced material came from blood. All receptors come from a woman aged 50 to 60 with Graves' hyperthyroidism. Each CDR3 is given with its conserved first and last residue. A D gene is named only where the DNA matches it firmly. Clone size is shown for a subset of rows, as once, few, many or a class of expanded clone.

v_gene: TRBV20-1; abundance: many; j_gene: TRBJ2-3; d_gene: .; CDR3aa: CSAPGGGTQYF; CDR3nt: TGCAGTGCCCCTGGGGGCGGTACGCAGTATTTT
v_gene: TRBV6-1; abundance: few; j_gene: TRBJ1-5; d_gene: TRBD1; CDR3aa: CASREDRVQPQHF; CDR3nt: TGTGCCAGCAGGGAGGACAGGGTCCAGCCCCAGCATTTT
v_gene: TRBV7-9; abundance: few; j_gene: TRBJ1-1; d_gene: .; CDR3aa: CASSLGESEAFF; CDR3nt: TGTGCCAGCAGCTTAGGGGAGTCTGAAGCTTTCTTT
v_gene: TRBV5-1; abundance: few; j_gene: TRBJ2-7; d_gene: .; CDR3aa: CASRVGTGIYEQYF; CDR3nt: TGCGCCAGCCGGGTGGGGACTGGGATCTACGAGCAGTACTTC
v_gene: TRBV7-9; abundance: few; j_gene: TRBJ2-3; d_gene: .; CDR3aa: CASSPWVLDTDTQYF; CDR3nt: TGTGCCAGCAGCCCTTGGGTACTAGACACAGATACGCAGTATTTT
v_gene: TRBV5-1; abundance: many; j_gene: TRBJ2-3; d_gene: TRBD2; CDR3aa: CASSTPGTGTSGSTDTQYF; CDR3nt: TGCGCCAGCAGCACCCCCGGGACAGGGACTAGCGGGAGCACAGATACGCAGTATTTT
v_gene: TRBV5-1; abundance: .; j_gene: TRBJ2-1; d_gene: .; CDR3aa: CASGLNRVASNEQFF; CDR3nt: TGCGCCAGCGGGTTAAACAGGGTCGCAAGCAATGAGCAGTTCTTC
v_gene: TRBV5-1; abundance: .; j_gene: TRBJ1-2; d_gene: TRBD1; CDR3aa: CASSVDREGGYTF; CDR3nt: TGCGCCAGCAGCGTTGACAGGGAAGGTGGCTACACCTTC
v_gene: TRBV2; abundance: .; j_gene: TRBJ2-1; d_gene: TRBD2; CDR3aa: CASSEVAGSYNEQFF; CDR3nt: TGTGCCAGCAGTGAGGTAGCGGGGTCCTACAATGAGCAGTTCTTC
v_gene: TRBV20-1; abundance: many; j_gene: TRBJ2-1; d_gene: TRBD2; CDR3aa: CSATLAGGTYEQFF; CDR3nt: TGCAGTGCAACGTTAGCGGGGGGGACATATGAGCAGTTCTTC
v_gene: TRBV28; abundance: .; j_gene: TRBJ1-5; d_gene: TRBD1; CDR3aa: CASGTGGNQPQHF; CDR3nt: TGTGCCTCCGGGACAGGGGGCAATCAGCCCCAGCATTTT
v_gene: TRBV12-3/TRBV12-4; abundance: .; j_gene: TRBJ1-1; d_gene: .; CDR3aa: CASSYGQRAFF; CDR3nt: TGTGCCAGCAGCTACGGACAACGGGCTTTCTTT
v_gene: TRBV20-1; abundance: .; j_gene: TRBJ2-1; d_gene: .; CDR3aa: CRARGAAERQFF; CDR3nt: TGCAGAGCTAGAGGCGCGGCGGAAAGGCAGTTCTTC
v_gene: TRBV28; abundance: many; j_gene: TRBJ2-5; d_gene: .; CDR3aa: CASSPGTLVETQYF; CDR3nt: TGTGCCAGCAGTCCCGGGACTCTCGTAGAGACCCAGTACTTC
v_gene: TRBV18; abundance: .; j_gene: TRBJ1-5; d_gene: TRBD1; CDR3aa: CASSLRVGDRFNQPQHF; CDR3nt: TGTGCCAGCTCTCTGAGGGTTGGGGACAGATTCAATCAGCCCCAGCATTTT
v_gene: TRBV5-1; abundance: .; j_gene: TRBJ2-7; d_gene: TRBD2; CDR3aa: CASSLGGLAGSTPSPHEQYF; CDR3nt: TGTGCCAGCAGCTTAGGGGGTCTAGCGGGAAGCACCCCCTCCCCCCACGAGCAGTACTTC
v_gene: TRBV6-1; abundance: many; j_gene: TRBJ2-3; d_gene: TRBD2; CDR3aa: CASSYAGGGTDTQYF; CDR3nt: TGTGCCAGCAGTTACGCGGGAGGTGGGACAGATACGCAGTATTTT
v_gene: TRBV2; abundance: few; j_gene: TRBJ2-5; d_gene: .; CDR3aa: CASILHQETQYF; CDR3nt: TGTGCCAGCATTTTGCACCAAGAGACCCAGTACTTC
v_gene: TRBV7-9; abundance: .; j_gene: TRBJ1-2; d_gene: TRBD1; CDR3aa: CASSEGQGVGYTF; CDR3nt: TGTGCCAGCAGCGAGGGACAGGGGGTAGGCTACACCTTC
v_gene: TRBV20-1; abundance: .; j_gene: TRBJ2-1; d_gene: .; CDR3aa: CSASDPSYNEQFF; CDR3nt: TGCAGTGCTAGTGACCCCTCCTACAATGAGCAGTTCTTC
v_gene: TRBV20-1; abundance: .; j_gene: TRBJ2-6; d_gene: .; CDR3aa: CSARDRGRYSGANVLTF; CDR3nt: TGCAGTGCTAGAGATCGGGGACGATACTCTGGGGCCAACGTCCTGACTTTC
v_gene: TRBV9; abundance: .; j_gene: TRBJ2-5; d_gene: TRBD2; CDR3aa: CASSVPVAGAWETQYF; CDR3nt: TGTGCCAGCAGCGTACCTGTTGCGGGAGCGTGGGAGACCCAGTACTTC
v_gene: TRBV6-1; abundance: many; j_gene: TRBJ2-6; d_gene: .; CDR3aa: CASTPGRPGAGANVLTF; CDR3nt: TGTGCCAGCACTCCGGGACGACCGGGCGCTGGGGCCAACGTCCTGACTTTC
v_gene: TRBV4-1; abundance: few; j_gene: TRBJ1-5; d_gene: TRBD1; CDR3aa: CASSQDLGQGRSLNQPQHF; CDR3nt: TGCGCCAGCAGCCAAGATCTGGGACAGGGACGATCTCTCAATCAGCCCCAGCATTTT
v_gene: TRBV2; abundance: .; j_gene: TRBJ2-7; d_gene: .; CDR3aa: CASVQGRGEQYF; CDR3nt: TGTGCCAGCGTACAGGGGAGGGGCGAGCAGTACTTC
v_gene: TRBV18; abundance: .; j_gene: TRBJ2-3; d_gene: TRBD2; CDR3aa: CASSPELWASGVNTQYF; CDR3nt: TGTGCCAGCTCACCGGAGCTGTGGGCTAGCGGGGTGAATACGCAGTATTTT
v_gene: TRBV29-1; abundance: .; j_gene: TRBJ1-2; d_gene: .; CDR3aa: CSASPGRGGYTF; CDR3nt: TGCAGCGCGTCTCCAGGGCGGGGCGGCTACACCTTC
v_gene: TRBV2; abundance: few; j_gene: TRBJ1-2; d_gene: TRBD1; CDR3aa: CASSPGTDYGYTF; CDR3nt: TGTGCCAGCAGCCCCGGGACAGACTATGGCTACACCTTC
v_gene: TRBV10-3; abundance: few; j_gene: TRBJ2-5; d_gene: TRBD1; CDR3aa: CAITPGQEETQYF; CDR3nt: TGTGCCATCACCCCGGGACAGGAGGAGACCCAGTACTTC
v_gene: TRBV3-1; abundance: .; j_gene: TRBJ1-1; d_gene: .; CDR3aa: CASSQVSSVREAFF; CDR3nt: TGTGCCAGCAGCCAAGTCTCCAGCGTCCGTGAAGCTTTCTTT
v_gene: TRBV5-4; abundance: few; j_gene: TRBJ2-5; d_gene: TRBD2; CDR3aa: CASSLGTSGSFETQYF; CDR3nt: TGTGCCAGCAGCTTAGGGACTAGCGGGAGTTTTGAGACCCAGTACTTC
v_gene: TRBV2; abundance: many; j_gene: TRBJ1-5; d_gene: .; CDR3aa: CASSDGVSNQPQHF; CDR3nt: TGTGCCAGCAGTGATGGAGTCAGCAATCAGCCCCAGCATTTT
v_gene: TRBV4-1; abundance: .; j_gene: TRBJ2-3; d_gene: .; CDR3aa: CASSADHSTDTQYF; CDR3nt: TGCGCCAGCAGCGCCGACCACAGCACAGATACGCAGTATTTT
v_gene: TRBV7-3; abundance: .; j_gene: TRBJ1-6; d_gene: .; CDR3aa: CASSLNRGPNSPLHF; CDR3nt: TGTGCCAGCAGCTTAAATAGGGGTCCTAATTCACCCCTCCACTTT
v_gene: TRBV18; abundance: many; j_gene: TRBJ1-1; d_gene: .; CDR3aa: CASSIKGDRNTEAFF; CDR3nt: TGTGCCAGCTCAATCAAAGGGGACCGGAACACTGAAGCTTTCTTT
v_gene: TRBV6-5; abundance: .; j_gene: TRBJ2-3; d_gene: TRBD2; CDR3aa: CASSYSLIAGSTDTQYF; CDR3nt: TGTGCCAGCAGTTACTCTTTAATAGCGGGTAGCACAGATACGCAGTATTTT
v_gene: TRBV6-2/TRBV6-3; abundance: many; j_gene: TRBJ1-5; d_gene: .; CDR3aa: CASSYMATDGNQPQHF; CDR3nt: TGTGCCAGCAGTTATATGGCTACAGATGGCAATCAGCCCCAGCATTTT
v_gene: TRBV6-1; abundance: .; j_gene: TRBJ2-2; d_gene: .; CDR3aa: CASTETFPGELFF; CDR3nt: TGTGCCAGCACGGAGACCTTTCCCGGGGAGCTGTTTTTT
v_gene: TRBV10-1; abundance: .; j_gene: TRBJ2-5; d_gene: TRBD2; CDR3aa: CASSGTSGRISQETQYF; CDR3nt: TGCGCCAGCAGCGGGACTAGCGGGAGGATTAGCCAAGAGACCCAGTACTTC
v_gene: TRBV18; abundance: .; j_gene: TRBJ1-2; d_gene: .; CDR3aa: CAGSPDSYYGYTF; CDR3nt: TGTGCCGGCTCACCGGACAGTTACTATGGCTACACCTTC
v_gene: TRBV5-1; abundance: .; j_gene: TRBJ2-7; d_gene: .; CDR3aa: CASSKTQTREQYF; CDR3nt: TGCGCCAGCAGCAAAACCCAAACTAGGGAGCAGTACTTC
v_gene: TRBV5-1; abundance: .; j_gene: TRBJ1-5; d_gene: TRBD1; CDR3aa: CASSLDPQGHQPQHF; CDR3nt: TGCGCCAGCAGCTTGGACCCACAGGGGCATCAGCCCCAGCATTTT
v_gene: TRBV7-2; abundance: many; j_gene: TRBJ2-1; d_gene: .; CDR3aa: CASSLYVVSEQFF; CDR3nt: TGTGCCAGCAGCTTGTACGTGGTTAGTGAGCAGTTCTTC
v_gene: TRBV2; abundance: few; j_gene: TRBJ1-2; d_gene: .; CDR3aa: CASNVYGLYGYTF; CDR3nt: TGTGCCAGCAACGTATACGGTTTGTATGGCTACACCTTC
v_gene: TRBV5-4; abundance: .; j_gene: TRBJ1-2; d_gene: .; CDR3aa: CASSLDRGVNYGYTF; CDR3nt: TGTGCCAGCAGCTTGGATCGGGGAGTTAACTATGGCTACACCTTC
v_gene: TRBV12-5; abundance: .; j_gene: TRBJ2-3; d_gene: .; CDR3aa: CASGLEADTQYF; CDR3nt: TGTGCTAGTGGTTTGGAGGCAGATACGCAGTATTTT
v_gene: TRBV20-1; abundance: many; j_gene: TRBJ2-7; d_gene: TRBD2; CDR3aa: CSARDGEGTYEQYF; CDR3nt: TGCAGTGCTAGAGATGGGGAGGGAACCTACGAGCAGTACTTC
v_gene: TRBV4-1; abundance: few; j_gene: TRBJ1-5; d_gene: .; CDR3aa: CASSQDIDRPDQPQHF; CDR3nt: TGCGCCAGCAGCCAAGATATCGACAGACCGGATCAGCCCCAGCATTTT
v_gene: TRBV2; abundance: many; j_gene: TRBJ1-2; d_gene: .; CDR3aa: CASSEWRNYGYTF; CDR3nt: TGTGCCAGCAGTGAATGGCGGAACTATGGCTACACCTTC
v_gene: TRBV4-1; abundance: few; j_gene: TRBJ2-1; d_gene: .; CDR3aa: CASSQDWYEQFF; CDR3nt: TGCGCCAGCAGCCAAGATTGGTATGAGCAGTTCTTC
v_gene: TRBV12-3/TRBV12-4; abundance: .; j_gene: TRBJ1-2; d_gene: TRBD1; CDR3aa: CASTLGQGVGPCGYTF; CDR3nt: TGTGCCAGCACCTTGGGACAGGGGGTTGGTCCCTGTGGCTACACCTTC
v_gene: TRBV12-3/TRBV12-4; abundance: .; j_gene: TRBJ2-3; d_gene: TRBD2; CDR3aa: CASSRTSNLPTQYF; CDR3nt: TGTGCCAGCAGTCGGACTAGCAATTTACCTACGCAGTATTTT
v_gene: TRBV20-1; abundance: .; j_gene: TRBJ2-5; d_gene: TRBD2; CDR3aa: CSASGLPGLEETQYF; CDR3nt: TGCAGTGCTTCCGGACTCCCGGGACTAGAAGAGACCCAGTACTTC
v_gene: TRBV11-2; abundance: many; j_gene: TRBJ2-1; d_gene: TRBD2; CDR3aa: CASSLDPGGNEQFF; CDR3nt: TGTGCCAGCAGCTTAGATCCGGGGGGTAATGAGCAGTTCTTC